This entry is about one T cell receptor beta chain. This entry is derived from a study of blood T cell repertoires in COVID-19. About the research overall: Samples came from the United States, Italy and Spain, spanning acute and convalescent COVID-19.

Only in-frame clones appear in the TCRdb table, and some are missing; sequencing was by immunoSEQ multiplex PCR. There are roughly 200,000 clones in the sample; around 84% occur only once, and 20% lies in the top ten. Material: peripheral blood. This sequence originates from a human donor in a cohort sampled during active COVID-19.

The CDR3, as DNA: TGTGCCAGCAGCCCCCAGGGAGGTGGGGAAAAACTGTTTTTT. Its protein product is CASSPQGGGEKLFF. The chain joins TRBV6-6 to TRBJ1-4; TRBD1 is a possible D gene (5 bases). Looked up from germline, CDR1 is MNHNY and CDR2 is SVGAGI (reference sequence). The germline V and J ends were trimmed by 6 bases and 8 bases, with 16 bases remaining between them. The CDR3 has 14 residues.